Reported below is one T cell receptor beta chain. Original analysis: Amplification from reference gene primers served as the basis for estimated nucleated cell counts. Some clones are missing from TCRdb's copy, which holds only in-frame ones; the method was immunoSEQ multiplex PCR. V, J and clone size were drawn from that table, and D and trimming were deduced from the DNA. The sample lists about 31,000 clones, approximately 93% occurring once. V shed 2 bases and J 15 bases; nucleotides not matched to a gene: 14. CDR3 size: 15 residues. Germline V CDR1 and CDR2: SEHNR, FQNEAQ (reference sequence). This entry belongs to a study of blood T cell repertoires in COVID-19. Study background: The study drew acute and convalescent COVID-19 samples from the United States, Italy and Spain.

The genes are TRBV7-9 and TRBJ2-1; 9 bases are shared with TRBD1. Material for sequencing was peripheral blood. The receptor comes from a man aged 55 to 69 with acute or convalescent COVID-19. The CDR3 DNA reads as TGTGCCAGCAGCTTATCAGGACAGGGGATGCTGTCGCCGTTCTTC. Encoded protein: CASSLSGQGMLSPFF.